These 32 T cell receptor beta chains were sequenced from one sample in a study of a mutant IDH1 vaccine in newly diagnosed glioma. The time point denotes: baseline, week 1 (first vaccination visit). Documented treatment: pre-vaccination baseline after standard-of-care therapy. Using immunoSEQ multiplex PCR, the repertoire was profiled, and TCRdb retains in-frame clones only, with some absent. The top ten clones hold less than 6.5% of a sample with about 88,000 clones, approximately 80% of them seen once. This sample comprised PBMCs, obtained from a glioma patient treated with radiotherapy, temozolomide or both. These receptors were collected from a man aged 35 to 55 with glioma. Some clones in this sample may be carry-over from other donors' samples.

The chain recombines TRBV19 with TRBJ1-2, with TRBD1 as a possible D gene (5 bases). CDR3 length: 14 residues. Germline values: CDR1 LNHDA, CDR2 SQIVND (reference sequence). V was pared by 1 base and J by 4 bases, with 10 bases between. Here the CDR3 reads CASSIGLGLYGYTF. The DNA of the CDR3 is TGTGCCAGTAGTATAGGTCTGGGACTCTATGGCTACACCTTC.

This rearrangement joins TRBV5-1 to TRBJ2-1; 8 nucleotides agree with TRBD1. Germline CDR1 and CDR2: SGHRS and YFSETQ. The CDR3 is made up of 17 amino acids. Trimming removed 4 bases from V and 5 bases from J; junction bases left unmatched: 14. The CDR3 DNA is TGCGCCAGCAGCAGTCATGGGGCTCAGGGGGCGGACAATGAGCAGTTCTTC. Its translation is CASSSHGAQGADNEQFF. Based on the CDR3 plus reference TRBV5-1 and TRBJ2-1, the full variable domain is KAGVTQTPRYLIKTRGQQVTLSCSPISGHRSVSWYQQTPGQGLQFLFEYFSETQRNKGNFPGRFSGRQFSNSRSEMNVSTLELGDSALYLCASSSHGAQGADNEQFFGPGTRLTVL.

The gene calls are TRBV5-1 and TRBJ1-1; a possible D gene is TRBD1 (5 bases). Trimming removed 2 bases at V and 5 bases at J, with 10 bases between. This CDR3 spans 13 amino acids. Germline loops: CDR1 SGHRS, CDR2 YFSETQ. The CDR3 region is CASSFEGKTEAFF. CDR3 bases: TGCGCCAGCAGCTTTGAGGGGAAGACTGAAGCTTTCTTT.

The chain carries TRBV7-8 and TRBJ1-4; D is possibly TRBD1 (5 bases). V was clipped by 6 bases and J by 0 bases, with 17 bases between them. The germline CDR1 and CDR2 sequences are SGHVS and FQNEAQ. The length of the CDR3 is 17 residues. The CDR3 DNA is TGTGCCAGCAGTCGCGCCCGGGACCTAGCAACTAATGAAAAACTGTTTTTT. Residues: CASSRARDLATNEKLFF.

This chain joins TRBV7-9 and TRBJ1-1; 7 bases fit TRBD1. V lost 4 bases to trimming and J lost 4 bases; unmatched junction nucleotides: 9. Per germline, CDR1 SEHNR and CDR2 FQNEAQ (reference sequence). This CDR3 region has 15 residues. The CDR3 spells CASSSGTGEGTEAFF. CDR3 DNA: TGTGCCAGCAGCTCCGGCACAGGGGAGGGCACTGAAGCTTTCTTT.

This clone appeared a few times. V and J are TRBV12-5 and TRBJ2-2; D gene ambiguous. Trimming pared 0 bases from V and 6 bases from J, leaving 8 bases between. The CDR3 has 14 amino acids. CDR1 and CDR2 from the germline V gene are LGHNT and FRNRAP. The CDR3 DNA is TGTGCTAGTGGTTTGGTACCCTTCCCCGGGGAGCTGTTTTTT. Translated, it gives CASGLVPFPGELFF.

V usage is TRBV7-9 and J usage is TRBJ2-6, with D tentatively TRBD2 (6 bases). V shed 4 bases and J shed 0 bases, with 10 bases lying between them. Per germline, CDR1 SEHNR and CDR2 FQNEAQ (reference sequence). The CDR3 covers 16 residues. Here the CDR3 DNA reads TGTGCCAGCAGCTCAGTGGGGGGCTCTGGGGCCAACGTCCTGACTTTC. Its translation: CASSSVGGSGANVLTF. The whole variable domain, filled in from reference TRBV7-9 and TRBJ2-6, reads DTGVSQNPRHKITKRGQNVTFRCDPISEHNRLYWYRQTLGQGPEFLTYFQNEAQLEKSRLLSDRFSAERPKGSFSTLEIQRTEQGDSAMYLCASSSVGGSGANVLTFGAGSRLTVL.

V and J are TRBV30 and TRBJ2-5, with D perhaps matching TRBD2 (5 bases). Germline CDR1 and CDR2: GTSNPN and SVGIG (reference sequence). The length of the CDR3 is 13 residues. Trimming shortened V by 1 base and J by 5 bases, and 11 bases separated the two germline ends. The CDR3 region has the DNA TGTGCCTGGAGTGGCCTAGCTTACGAGACCCAGTACTTC. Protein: CAWSGLAYETQYF.

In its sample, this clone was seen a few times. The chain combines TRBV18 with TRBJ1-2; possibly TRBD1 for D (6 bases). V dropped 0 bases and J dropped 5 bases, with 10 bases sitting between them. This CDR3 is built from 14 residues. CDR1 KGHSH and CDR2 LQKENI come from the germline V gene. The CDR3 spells CASSPPLGTYGYTF. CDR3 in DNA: TGTGCCAGCTCACCACCTTTAGGGACATATGGCTACACCTTC.

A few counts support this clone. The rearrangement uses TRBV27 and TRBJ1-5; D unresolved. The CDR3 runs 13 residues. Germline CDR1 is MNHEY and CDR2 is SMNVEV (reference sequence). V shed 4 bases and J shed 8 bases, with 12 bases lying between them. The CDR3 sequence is CASSSGGNEPQHF. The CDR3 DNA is TGTGCCAGCAGTTCAGGTGGGAACGAGCCCCAGCATTTT.

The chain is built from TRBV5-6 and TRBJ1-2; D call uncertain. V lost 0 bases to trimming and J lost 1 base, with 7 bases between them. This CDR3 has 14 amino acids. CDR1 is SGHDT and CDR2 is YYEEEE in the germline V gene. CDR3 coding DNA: TGTGCCAGCAGCTTGGTACTGTTTAACTATGGCTACACCTTC. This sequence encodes CASSLVLFNYGYTF.

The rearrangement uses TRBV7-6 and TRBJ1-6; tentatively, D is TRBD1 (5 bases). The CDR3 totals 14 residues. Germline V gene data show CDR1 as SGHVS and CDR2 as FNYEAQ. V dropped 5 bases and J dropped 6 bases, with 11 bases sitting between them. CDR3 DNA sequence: TGTGCCAGCAGCCCCCGACAGCTTAATTCACCCCTCCACTTT. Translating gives CASSPRQLNSPLHF.

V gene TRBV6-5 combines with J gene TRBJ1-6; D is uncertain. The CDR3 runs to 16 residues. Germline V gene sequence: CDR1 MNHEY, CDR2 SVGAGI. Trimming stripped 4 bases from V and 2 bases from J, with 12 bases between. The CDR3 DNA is TGTGCCAGCAGTTGGAGTGTAGGCGCCTATAATTCACCCCTCCACTTT. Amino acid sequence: CASSWSVGAYNSPLHF.

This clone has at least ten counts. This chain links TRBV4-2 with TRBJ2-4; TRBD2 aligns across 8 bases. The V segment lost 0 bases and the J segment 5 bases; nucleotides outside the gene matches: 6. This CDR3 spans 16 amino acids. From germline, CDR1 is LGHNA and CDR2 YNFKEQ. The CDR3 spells CASSQETSVPQNIQYF. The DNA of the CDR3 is TGTGCCAGCAGCCAAGAGACTAGCGTCCCCCAAAACATTCAGTACTTC.

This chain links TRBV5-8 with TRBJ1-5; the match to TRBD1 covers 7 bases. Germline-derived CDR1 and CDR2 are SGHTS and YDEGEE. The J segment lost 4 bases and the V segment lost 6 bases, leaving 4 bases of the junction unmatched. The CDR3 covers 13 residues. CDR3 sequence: CASTIQGNQPQHF. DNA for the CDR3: TGTGCCAGCACGATACAGGGGAATCAGCCCCAGCATTTT.

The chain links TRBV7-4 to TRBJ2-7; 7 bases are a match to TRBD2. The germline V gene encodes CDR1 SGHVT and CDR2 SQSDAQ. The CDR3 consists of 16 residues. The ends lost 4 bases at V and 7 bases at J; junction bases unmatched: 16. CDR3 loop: CASSSRVGAGRGEQYF. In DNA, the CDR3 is TGTGCCAGCAGCTCCCGCGTTGGGGCCGGGCGGGGGGAGCAGTACTTC.

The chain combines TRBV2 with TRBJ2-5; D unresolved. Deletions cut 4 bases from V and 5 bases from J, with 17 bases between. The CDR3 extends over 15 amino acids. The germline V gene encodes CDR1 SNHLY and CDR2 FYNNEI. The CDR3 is CASSVFETPGETQYF. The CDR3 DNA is TGTGCCAGCAGTGTGTTTGAGACCCCCGGGGAGACCCAGTACTTC.

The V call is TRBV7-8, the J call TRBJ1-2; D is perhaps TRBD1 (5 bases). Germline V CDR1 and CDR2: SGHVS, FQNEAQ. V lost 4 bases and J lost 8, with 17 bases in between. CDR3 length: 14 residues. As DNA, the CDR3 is TGTGCCAGCAGCTCCAGGGTTGGGACTTCCGGCTACACCTTC. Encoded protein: CASSSRVGTSGYTF.

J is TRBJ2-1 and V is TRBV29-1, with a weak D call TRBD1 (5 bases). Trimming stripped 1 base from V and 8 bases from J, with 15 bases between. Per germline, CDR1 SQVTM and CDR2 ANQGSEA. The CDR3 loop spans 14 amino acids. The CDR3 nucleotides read TGCAGCGTTGAAGGCCTCCAGGGTACTGATGAGCAGTTCTTC. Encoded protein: CSVEGLQGTDEQFF.

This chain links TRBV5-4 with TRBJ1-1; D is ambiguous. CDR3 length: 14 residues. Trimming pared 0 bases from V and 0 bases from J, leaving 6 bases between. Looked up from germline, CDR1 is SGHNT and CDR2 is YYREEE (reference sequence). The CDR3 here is CASSLGSMNTEAFF. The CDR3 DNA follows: TGTGCCAGCAGCTTGGGAAGCATGAACACTGAAGCTTTCTTT.

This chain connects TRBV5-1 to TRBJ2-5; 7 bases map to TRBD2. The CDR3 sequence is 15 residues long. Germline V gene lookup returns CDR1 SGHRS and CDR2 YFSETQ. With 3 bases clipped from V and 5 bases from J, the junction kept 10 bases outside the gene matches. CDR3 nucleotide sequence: TGCGCCAGCAGCTGGGAGGGGTCGCGGTCGGAGACCCAGTACTTC. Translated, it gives CASSWEGSRSETQYF.

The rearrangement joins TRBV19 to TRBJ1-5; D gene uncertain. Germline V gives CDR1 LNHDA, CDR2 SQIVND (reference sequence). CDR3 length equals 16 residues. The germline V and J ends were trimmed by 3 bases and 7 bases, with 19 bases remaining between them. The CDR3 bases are TGTGCCAGTAGTATTCGGGCTGACCTTCTGGGGCAGCCCCAGCATTTT. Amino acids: CASSIRADLLGQPQHF. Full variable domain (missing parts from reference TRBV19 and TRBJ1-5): DGGITQSPKYLFRKEGQNVTLSCEQNLNHDAMYWYRQDPGQGLRLIYYSQIVNDFQKGDIAEGYSVSREKKESFPLTVTSAQKNPTAFYLCASSIRADLLGQPQHFGDGTRLSIL.

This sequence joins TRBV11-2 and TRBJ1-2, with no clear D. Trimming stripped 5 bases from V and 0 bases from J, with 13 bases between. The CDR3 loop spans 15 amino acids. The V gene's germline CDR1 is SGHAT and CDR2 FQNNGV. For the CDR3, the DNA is TGTGCCAGCAGCCCCGTAGCATGGGCTAACTATGGCTACACCTTC. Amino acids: CASSPVAWANYGYTF.

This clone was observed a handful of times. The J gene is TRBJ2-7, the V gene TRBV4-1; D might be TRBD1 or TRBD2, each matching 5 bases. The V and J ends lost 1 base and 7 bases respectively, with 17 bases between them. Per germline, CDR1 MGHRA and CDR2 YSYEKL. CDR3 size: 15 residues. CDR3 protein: CASSQVGLGVEEQYF. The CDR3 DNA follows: TGCGCCAGCAGCCAAGTCGGGTTGGGGGTTGAGGAGCAGTACTTC.

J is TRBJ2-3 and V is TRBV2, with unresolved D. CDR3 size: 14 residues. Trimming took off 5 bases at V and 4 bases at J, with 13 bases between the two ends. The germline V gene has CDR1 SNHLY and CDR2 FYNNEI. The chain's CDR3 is CASSLRPSPDTQYF. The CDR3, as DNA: TGTGCCAGCAGTCTTCGGCCCAGCCCAGATACGCAGTATTTT.

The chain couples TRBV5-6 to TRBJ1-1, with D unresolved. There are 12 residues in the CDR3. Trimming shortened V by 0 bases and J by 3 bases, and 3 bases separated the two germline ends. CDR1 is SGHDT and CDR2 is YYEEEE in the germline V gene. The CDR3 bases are TGTGCCAGCAGCTTGGGGGACACTGAAGCTTTCTTT. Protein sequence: CASSLGDTEAFF.

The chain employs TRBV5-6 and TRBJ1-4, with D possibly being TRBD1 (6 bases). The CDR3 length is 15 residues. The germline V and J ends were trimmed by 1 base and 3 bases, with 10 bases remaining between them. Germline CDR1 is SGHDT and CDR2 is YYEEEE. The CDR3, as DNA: TGTGCCAGCAGCTTGAGGGGGACCTCTAATGAAAAACTGTTTTTT. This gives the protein CASSLRGTSNEKLFF.

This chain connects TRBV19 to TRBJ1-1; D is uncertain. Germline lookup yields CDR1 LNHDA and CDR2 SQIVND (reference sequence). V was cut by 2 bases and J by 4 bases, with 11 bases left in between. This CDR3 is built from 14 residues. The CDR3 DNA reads TGTGCCAGTAGTATACGGCCGGTGGCCACTGAAGCTTTCTTT. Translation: CASSIRPVATEAFF.

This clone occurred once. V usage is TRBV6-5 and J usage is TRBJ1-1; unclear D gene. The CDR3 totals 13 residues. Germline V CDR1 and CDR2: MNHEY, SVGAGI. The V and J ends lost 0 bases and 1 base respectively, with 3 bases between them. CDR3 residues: CASSYSANTEAFF. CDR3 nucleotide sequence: TGTGCCAGCAGTTACTCTGCGAACACTGAAGCTTTCTTT.

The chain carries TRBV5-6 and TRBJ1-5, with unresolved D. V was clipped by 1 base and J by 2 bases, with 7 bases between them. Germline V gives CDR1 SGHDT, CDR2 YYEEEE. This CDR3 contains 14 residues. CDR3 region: CASSLRAGNQPQHF. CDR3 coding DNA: TGTGCCAGCAGCTTGAGGGCGGGCAATCAGCCCCAGCATTTT.

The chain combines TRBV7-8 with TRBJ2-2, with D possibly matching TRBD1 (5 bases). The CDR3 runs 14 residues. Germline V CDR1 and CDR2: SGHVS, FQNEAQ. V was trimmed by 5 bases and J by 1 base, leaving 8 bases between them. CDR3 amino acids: CASSGTGNTGELFF. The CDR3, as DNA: TGTGCCAGCAGCGGTACAGGGAACACCGGGGAGCTGTTTTTT.

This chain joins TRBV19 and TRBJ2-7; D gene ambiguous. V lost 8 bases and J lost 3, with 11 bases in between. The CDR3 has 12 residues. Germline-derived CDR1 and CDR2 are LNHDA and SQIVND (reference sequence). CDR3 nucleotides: TGTGCCAGTGCCCAAGCAGGCTACGAGCAGTACTTC. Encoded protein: CASAQAGYEQYF.